This entry lists 14 T cell receptor beta chains sequenced from one sample in a study of blood T cell repertoires in COVID-19. Here immunoSEQ multiplex PCR was the method, and the copy in TCRdb shows in-frame clones only, minus some. Counted here are approximately 350,000 clones, 80% to 90% occurring once; the ten biggest clones make up 0.95% to 1.1%. The sequenced sample consisted of PBMCs or T cells enriched from blood (not recorded which). All receptors come from a man younger than 30 who had recovered from COVID-19.

The J gene is TRBJ2-3, the V gene TRBV2; 9 bases map to TRBD1. V was clipped by 6 bases and J by 6 bases; unmatched bases: 1. This CDR3 is built from 12 residues. Germline V gives CDR1 SNHLY, CDR2 FYNNEI. The CDR3 DNA reads TGTGCCAGCAGGGACAGGGGTGATACGCAGTATTTT. This encodes CASRDRGDTQYF.

V usage is TRBV5-6 and J usage is TRBJ2-5; maybe TRBD2 (6 bases). Germline V lookup: CDR1 SGHDT, CDR2 YYEEEE. This CDR3 region has 17 residues. The germline V and J ends were trimmed by 3 bases and 5 bases, with 23 bases remaining between them. The CDR3 protein is CASSWNKRRRGRETQYF. CDR3 bases: TGTGCCAGCAGCTGGAATAAAAGACGGAGGGGCAGGGAGACCCAGTACTTC.

The rearrangement links TRBV19 to TRBJ1-3, with D uncertain. The CDR3 loop spans 16 amino acids. CDR1 is LNHDA, CDR2 SQIVND, per germline (reference sequence). With 3 bases removed from V and 0 bases from J, the gap between germline ends came to 12 bases. CDR3 sequence reads: CASSMAGRSSGNTIYF. CDR3 coding DNA: TGTGCCAGTAGTATGGCTGGGAGAAGCTCTGGAAACACCATATATTTT.

The J gene is TRBJ2-3, the V gene TRBV29-1; TRBD2 matches at 10 bases. Germline V lookup: CDR1 SQVTM, CDR2 ANQGSEA. The V segment lost 0 bases and the J segment 7 bases; nucleotides outside the gene matches: 13. This CDR3 is 17 amino acids long. CDR3 bases: TGCAGCGTTGAAGATGGAGGTCTAGCGGGAGTTTCGAATACGCAGTATTTT. Its translation is CSVEDGGLAGVSNTQYF.

A single count supports this clone. This chain links TRBV27 with TRBJ2-7, with 10 bases lining up with TRBD2. V lost 6 bases and J lost 4; bases outside the gene matches: 12. The germline gives CDR1 MNHEY, CDR2 SMNVEV (reference sequence). This CDR3 is built from 16 residues. In nucleotides, the CDR3 is TGTGCCAGCAGACAACGGGCTAGCGGGAGTAGGTACGAGCAGTACTTC. It translates to CASRQRASGSRYEQYF.

The CDR3 DNA is TGTGCCAGCAGTGAGGGGACAGCGAATCAGCCCCAGCATTTT. Its translation is CASSEGTANQPQHF. The gene calls are TRBV2 and TRBJ1-5; TRBD1 agrees at 7 bases. This CDR3 has 14 amino acids. Germline V gene data show CDR1 as SNHLY and CDR2 as FYNNEI. The J segment lost 4 bases and the V segment lost 3 bases, leaving 3 bases of the junction unmatched.

The chain carries TRBV2 and TRBJ2-7, with TRBD2 identical over 11 bases. This CDR3 has 16 amino acids. Germline lookup yields CDR1 SNHLY and CDR2 FYNNEI. The ends lost 5 bases at V and 3 bases at J; junction bases unmatched: 9. The CDR3 loop is CASSTKLAGEVYEQYF. The DNA of the CDR3 is TGTGCCAGCAGTACAAAACTAGCGGGAGAAGTCTACGAGCAGTACTTC.

This rearrangement joins TRBV9 to TRBJ2-3, with TRBD2 matching 11 bases. Looked up from germline, CDR1 is SGDLS and CDR2 is YYNGEE. CDR3 length equals 17 residues. The V segment lost 1 base and the J segment 3 bases; nucleotides outside the gene matches: 7. The CDR3, as DNA: TGTGCCAGCAGCGTATTAACTAGCGGGGGAGGTACAGATACGCAGTATTTT. It is translated as CASSVLTSGGGTDTQYF.

The V gene is TRBV14, the J gene TRBJ1-1, with D possibly TRBD1 on 5 matching bases. This CDR3 contains 13 residues. V lost 7 bases and J 1 base, leaving 10 bases between the germline ends. Germline loops: CDR1 SGHDN, CDR2 FVKESK. This CDR3 reads CASMGRTNTEAFF. CDR3 sequence (DNA): TGTGCCAGCATGGGGCGGACGAACACTGAAGCTTTCTTT.

The chain couples TRBV6-5 to TRBJ1-5; D gene uncertain. The germline V and J ends were trimmed by 0 bases and 4 bases, with 10 bases remaining between them. CDR3 size: 15 residues. Germline V CDR1 and CDR2: MNHEY, SVGAGI. The chain's CDR3 is CASSYSAGLNQPQHF. In nucleotides, the CDR3 is TGTGCCAGCAGTTACTCGGCAGGTCTGAATCAGCCCCAGCATTTT.

The J gene is TRBJ1-1, the V gene TRBV5-4; TRBD1 matches 9 bases. Germline CDR1 and CDR2: SGHNT and YYREEE (reference sequence). The J segment lost 0 bases and the V segment lost 6 bases, leaving 6 bases of the junction unmatched. The CDR3 loop spans 15 amino acids. The CDR3 protein is CASTRTGVLNTEAFF. As DNA, the CDR3 is TGTGCCAGCACCCGGACAGGGGTCTTGAACACTGAAGCTTTCTTT.

V is TRBV28 and J is TRBJ1-2; 8 positions match TRBD1. V trimming: 3 bases; J trimming: 10 bases; junction bases outside the gene matches: 7. The germline gives CDR1 MDHEN, CDR2 SYDVKM. The CDR3 sequence is 13 residues long. The CDR3 nucleotides are TGTGCCAGCAGTTTGTACAGGGGGAAACCCTACACCTTC. This gives the protein CASSLYRGKPYTF.

This chain connects TRBV24-1 to TRBJ1-2, with D possibly TRBD1 on 5 matching bases. The germline CDR1 and CDR2 sequences are KGHDR and SFDVKD. V was shortened by 1 base and J by 6 bases, with 11 bases between the two germline ends. This CDR3 is 14 amino acids long. CDR3 DNA sequence: TGTGCCACCAGTGATTTTCCCCAGGGTCATGGCTACACCTTC. This gives the protein CATSDFPQGHGYTF.

This clone was detected only once. This CDR3 reads CASSLGEVSYYGYTF. CDR3 sequence (DNA): TGTGCCAGCAGCTTGGGGGAGGTGAGCTACTATGGCTACACCTTC. The gene calls are TRBV7-2 and TRBJ1-2, with a tentative D call TRBD1 (5 bases). Deletions cut 3 bases from V and 3 bases from J, with 14 bases between. Germline V gene data show CDR1 as SGHTA and CDR2 as FQGNSA. The CDR3 extends over 15 amino acids.